This T cell receptor beta chain came from a study of T cell changes during pregnancy in multiple sclerosis. The CDR3 sequence is 22 residues long. V was pared by 2 bases and J by 4 bases, with 17 bases of the junction left unmatched. Germline CDR1 reads MGHRA; CDR2 reads YSYEKL. Only in-frame clones appear in the TCRdb table, and some are missing; sequencing was by immunoSEQ multiplex PCR. The sample lists approximately 100,000 clones; roughly 90% were seen once. The rearrangement uses TRBV4-1 and TRBJ2-2, with TRBD2 matching 15 bases. The clonotype comes from a female donor with multiple sclerosis, enrolled in a pregnancy study. The sample consisted of peripheral blood, taken after pregnancy. The CDR3, as DNA: TGCGCCAGCAGCCAACTTTCCTCTATCGGACTAGCGGGGGGGCCGGGCACCGGGGAGCTGTTTTTT. The encoded protein is CASSQLSSIGLAGGPGTGELFF.